This TCR beta chain was documented in a study of blood T cell repertoires in COVID-19. The overall study: The samples span acute and convalescent COVID-19 from the United States, Italy and Spain. From T cells, B-cell-depleted T cells, or PBMCs came the material, which was cDNA or gDNA.

Regarding this clone: The junction shows a germline mismatch at one end, possibly a read error.

Authors' methods: Reference gene primers were amplified, and this amplification served to estimate nucleated cell counts. Libraries were prepared by immunoSEQ multiplex PCR; TCRdb keeps only in-frame clonotypes and omits some of them. Clone size and the V and J calls come from that table; the DNA yielded D and trimming. The data show fewer than 350,000 clones, with more than 70% seen just once and 3% to 4.5% held by the top ten. The Seattle site enrolled patients during active infection and followed them longitudinally. Sequenced material: peripheral blood. This clonotype originated in an older woman with COVID-19, enrolled during active disease.

The CDR3 reads CASSLGSQTPPNF. The CDR3 DNA sequence: TGTGCCAGCAGCTTAGGGTCACAGACACCGCCTAACTTC. The chain couples TRBV7-2 to TRBJ2-5; no clear D gene. Germline CDR1 reads SGHTA; CDR2 reads FQGNSA. This CDR3 spans 13 amino acids.